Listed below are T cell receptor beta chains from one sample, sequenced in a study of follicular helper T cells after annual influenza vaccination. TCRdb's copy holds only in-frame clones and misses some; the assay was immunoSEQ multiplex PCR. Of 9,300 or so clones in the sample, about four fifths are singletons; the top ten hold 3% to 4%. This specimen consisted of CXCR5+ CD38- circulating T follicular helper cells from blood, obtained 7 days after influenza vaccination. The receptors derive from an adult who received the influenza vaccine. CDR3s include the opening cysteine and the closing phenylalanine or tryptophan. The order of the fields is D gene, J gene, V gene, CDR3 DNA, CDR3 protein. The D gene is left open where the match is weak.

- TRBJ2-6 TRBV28 TGTGCCAGCTTTAATGCTGGGGCCAACGTCCTGACTTTC CASFNAGANVLTF
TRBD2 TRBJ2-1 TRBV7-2 TGTGCCAGCAGCCGGACTAGCGGGGCCCGTTCCTACAATGAGCAGTTCTTC CASSRTSGARSYNEQFF
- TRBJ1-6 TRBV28 TGTGCCAGCAGTCTAGGCCGGGATTATAATTCACCCCTCCACTTT CASSLGRDYNSPLHF
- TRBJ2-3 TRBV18 TGTGCCAGCTCACCCCTTAGAAGCACAGATACGCAGTATTTT CASSPLRSTDTQYF
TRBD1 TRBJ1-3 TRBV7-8 TGTGCCAGCAGCATCCAGGGACAGGGGGGAAACACCATATATTTT CASSIQGQGGNTIYF
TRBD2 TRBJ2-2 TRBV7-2 TGTGCCAGCAGCTTACTCGGACTAGGGCCTACCGGGGAGCTGTTTTTT CASSLLGLGPTGELFF
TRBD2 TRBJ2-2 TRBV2 TGTGCCAGCAAATCCCAGCGGGGCAGCACCGGGGAGCTGTTTTTT CASKSQRGSTGELFF
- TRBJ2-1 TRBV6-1 TGTGCCAGCAGGGCGGAGACCAATGAGCAGTTCTTC CASRAETNEQFF
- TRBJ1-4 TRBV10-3 TGTGCCATCAGTAACACACCCACAACTAATGAAAAACTGTTTTTT CAISNTPTTNEKLFF
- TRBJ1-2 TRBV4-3 TGCGCCAGCAGCCAAGGTCCTGGGTCAGGCGTTAACTATGGCTACACCTTC CASSQGPGSGVNYGYTF
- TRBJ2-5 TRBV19 TGTGCCAGTAGTAGCTCCGAGACCCAGTACTTC CASSSSETQYF